The 13 T cell receptor beta chains given below trace back to one sample, sequenced in a study of T cells after yellow fever vaccination. TCRdb independently ran MiXCR on the 5' RACE reads; one entry per CDR3 protein. This sample carries almost 600,000 distinct CDR3 sequences, roughly 14% of them seen once, and the ten largest clones take around 15%. This specimen consisted of PBMCs, obtained on the day of the yellow fever booster vaccination. These TCRs come from a man aged 25 to 45 who received the YFV17D yellow fever vaccine.

This clonotype was seen ten or more times. The chain couples TRBV27 to TRBJ2-1; D remains unclear. Trimming left V 2 bases short and J 10 bases short, with 12 bases between. Per germline, CDR1 MNHEY and CDR2 SMNVEV (reference sequence). The CDR3 loop spans 13 amino acids. The CDR3 DNA follows: TGTGCCAGCAGTTTACCGCATCTCGGAGAGCAGTTCTTC. This sequence encodes CASSLPHLGEQFF.

This CDR3 is CASSRDTSTDTQYF. CDR3 bases: TGTGCCAGCAGCAGGGACACCTCCACAGATACGCAGTATTTT. This rearrangement joins TRBV2 to TRBJ2-3, with a possible D match to TRBD1 (6 bases). The CDR3 consists of 14 residues. The germline V gene has CDR1 SNHLY and CDR2 FYNNEI. V lost 6 bases to trimming and J lost 2 bases, with 12 bases between them.

This rearrangement joins TRBV7-8 to TRBJ2-7, with D possibly being TRBD2 (5 bases). V lost 4 bases to trimming and J lost 6 bases, with 10 bases between them. The germline V gene has CDR1 SGHVS and CDR2 FQNEAQ. The CDR3 sequence is 12 residues long. The CDR3 loop reads CASSWARVEQYF. The CDR3 coding sequence is TGTGCCAGCAGCTGGGCGAGGGTCGAGCAGTACTTC.

This clonotype has only a few counts. The rearrangement links TRBV12-3 or TRBV12-4 to TRBJ2-2; D may correspond to TRBD1 or TRBD2 (5 bases each). CDR3 length: 14 residues. V lost 11 bases and J lost 1, with 14 bases in between. The CDR3, as DNA: TGTGCCCTCCTCCGGGACGAGAACACCGGGGAGCTGTTTTTT. Its protein is CALLRDENTGELFF.

This clonotype was observed a handful of times. J is TRBJ1-2 and V is TRBV28; D uncertain. Looked up from germline, CDR1 is MDHEN and CDR2 is SYDVKM. The CDR3 has 14 residues. V was trimmed by 4 bases and J by 0 bases, leaving 9 bases between them. The CDR3 coding sequence is TGTGCCAGCAGTTCCACTGTACCTAACTATGGCTACACCTTC. Translating it yields CASSSTVPNYGYTF.

This clonotype came up a few times. This rearrangement joins TRBV20-1 to TRBJ2-7; maybe TRBD1 (6 bases). V was clipped by 5 bases and J by 6 bases, with 14 bases between them. Germline CDR1 DFQATT, CDR2 SNEGSKA (reference sequence). This CDR3 has 12 residues. CDR3: CSASPGHTEQYF. CDR3 nucleotides: TGCAGTGCTTCGCCGGGACACACCGAGCAGTACTTC.

This clonotype was picked up many times. The V and J genes are TRBV7-8 and TRBJ2-7, with D hard to call. The CDR3 runs to 13 residues. The germline gives CDR1 SGHVS, CDR2 FQNEAQ. V dropped 0 bases and J dropped 3 bases, with 6 bases sitting between them. The CDR3 is CASSLAPGYEQYF. CDR3 bases: TGTGCCAGCAGCTTAGCGCCGGGCTACGAGCAGTACTTC.

This clonotype was detected only a few times. The V gene is TRBV7-2, the J gene TRBJ1-4; 9 positions match TRBD1. The CDR3 runs 17 residues. The V gene's germline CDR1 is SGHTA and CDR2 FQGNSA. Trimming took 3 bases from V and 0 from J; bases not matched to a gene: 5. The DNA for the CDR3 is TGTGCCAGCAGCTTTAGGGGGACAGGGACAACTAATGAAAAACTGTTTTTT. It codes for CASSFRGTGTTNEKLFF.

The chain joins TRBV20-1 to TRBJ1-1; D is possibly TRBD1 (6 bases). Trimming removed 5 bases at V and 3 bases at J, with 16 bases between. Germline V CDR1 and CDR2: DFQATT, SNEGSKA (reference sequence). The CDR3 runs to 14 residues. The CDR3 nucleotides are TGCAGTGCTCGCAAACAGGGCTCCGACACTGAAGCTTTCTTT. This encodes CSARKQGSDTEAFF.

This clonotype was observed a handful of times. The V call is TRBV20-1, the J call TRBJ2-2, with TRBD2 matching over 8 bases. The CDR3 has 17 amino acids. Germline values: CDR1 DFQATT, CDR2 SNEGSKA (reference sequence). Trimming at V came to 1 base and at J to 0 bases, leaving 7 bases not matched to a gene. As DNA, the CDR3 is TGCAGTGCTAGAGCCGCGCGTAGCGGGGCGAACACCGGGGAGCTGTTTTTT. Its protein is CSARAARSGANTGELFF.

The chain employs TRBV7-2 and TRBJ2-2; 12 bases line up with TRBD2. Per the germline V gene, CDR1 is SGHTA and CDR2 is FQGNSA. The CDR3 covers 17 residues. V was pared by 1 base and J by 4 bases, with 4 bases of the junction left unmatched. CDR3 residues: CASSLGLAGVGTGELFF. The CDR3 DNA reads as TGTGCCAGCAGCTTAGGACTAGCGGGAGTCGGCACCGGGGAGCTGTTTTTT.

This clonotype was detected a few times. V usage is TRBV3-1 and J usage is TRBJ1-5; D may be TRBD1 (5 bases). V dropped 4 bases and J dropped 6 bases, with 13 bases sitting between them. This CDR3 spans 14 amino acids. CDR1 and CDR2 from the germline V gene are LGHDT and YNNKEL (reference sequence). This CDR3 is CASSLVGEAQPQHF. DNA of the CDR3: TGTGCCAGCAGCCTTGTAGGGGAGGCTCAGCCCCAGCATTTT.

Worth noting for this clonotype: This sequence may be a read error, since a much larger clone differs from it by one base. The chain joins TRBV7-9 to TRBJ2-1, with 10 bases identical to TRBD1. This CDR3 comprises 15 residues. CDR1 SEHNR and CDR2 FQNEAQ come from the germline V gene (reference sequence). Written as DNA, the CDR3 is TGTGCCAACAGCCGAGGACAGGGGGACGTGAATGAGCAGTTCTTC. Its protein is CANSRGQGDVNEQFF. Combining the CDR3 with reference TRBV7-9 and TRBJ2-1 gives the whole variable domain DTGVSQNPRHKITKRGQNVTFRCDPISEHNRLYWYRQTLGQGPEFLTYFQNEAQLEKSRLLSDRFSAERPKGSFSTLEIQRTEQGDSAMYLCANSRGQGDVNEQFFGPGTRLTVL.